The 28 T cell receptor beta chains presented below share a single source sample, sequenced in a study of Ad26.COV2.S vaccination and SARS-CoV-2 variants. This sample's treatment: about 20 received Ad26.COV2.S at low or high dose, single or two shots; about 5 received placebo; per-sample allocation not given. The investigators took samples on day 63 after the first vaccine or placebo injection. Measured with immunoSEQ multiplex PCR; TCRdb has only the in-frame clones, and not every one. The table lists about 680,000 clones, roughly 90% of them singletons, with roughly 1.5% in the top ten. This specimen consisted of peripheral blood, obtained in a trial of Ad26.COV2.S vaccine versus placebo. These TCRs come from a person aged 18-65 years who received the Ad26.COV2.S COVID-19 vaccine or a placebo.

The CDR3 DNA reads as TGTGCCAGCAGTGAAGTAGGGATGGGGACCCAGTACTTC. Translating it yields CASSEVGMGTQYF. This chain connects TRBV6-1 to TRBJ2-5; D unresolved. The CDR3 spans 13 residues. The ends were cut back, 1 base at V and 7 bases at J, with 10 bases in the middle. Per the germline V gene, CDR1 is MNHNS and CDR2 is SASEGT.

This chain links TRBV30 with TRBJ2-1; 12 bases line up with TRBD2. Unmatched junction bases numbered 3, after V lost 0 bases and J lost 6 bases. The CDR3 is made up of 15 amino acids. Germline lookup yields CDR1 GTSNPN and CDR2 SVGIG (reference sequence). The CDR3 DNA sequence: TGTGCCTGGAGTGTACTACTAGCGGGAGGCAATGAGCAGTTCTTC. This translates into CAWSVLLAGGNEQFF.

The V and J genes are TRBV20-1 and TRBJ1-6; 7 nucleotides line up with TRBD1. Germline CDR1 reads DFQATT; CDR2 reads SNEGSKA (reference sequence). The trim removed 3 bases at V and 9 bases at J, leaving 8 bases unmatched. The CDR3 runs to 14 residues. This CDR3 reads CSASNLNRGSPLHF. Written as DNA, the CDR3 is TGCAGTGCTAGTAACCTGAACAGGGGTTCACCCCTCCACTTT.

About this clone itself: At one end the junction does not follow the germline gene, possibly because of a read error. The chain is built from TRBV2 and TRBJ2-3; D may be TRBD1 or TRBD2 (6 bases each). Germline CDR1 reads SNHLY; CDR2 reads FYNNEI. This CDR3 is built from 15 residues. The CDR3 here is CASSGGPGPTDTQYF. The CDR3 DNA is TGTGCCAGTAGTGGGGGGCCAGGGCCCACAGATACGCAGTATTTT.

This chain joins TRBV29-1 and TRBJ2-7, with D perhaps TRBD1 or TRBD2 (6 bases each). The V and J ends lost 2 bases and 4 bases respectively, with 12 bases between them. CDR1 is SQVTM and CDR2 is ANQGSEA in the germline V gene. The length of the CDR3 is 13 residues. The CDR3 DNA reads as TGCAGCGTTGAACTAGGGGGGCTTTACGAGCAGTACTTC. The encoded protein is CSVELGGLYEQYF.

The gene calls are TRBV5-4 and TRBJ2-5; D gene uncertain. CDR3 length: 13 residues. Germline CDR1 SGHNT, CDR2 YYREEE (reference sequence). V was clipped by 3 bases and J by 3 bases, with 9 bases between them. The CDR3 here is CASSYDPEETQYF. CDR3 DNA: TGTGCCAGCAGCTACGACCCCGAAGAGACCCAGTACTTC. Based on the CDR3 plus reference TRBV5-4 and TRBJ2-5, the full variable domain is ETGVTQSPTHLIKTRGQQVTLRCSSQSGHNTVSWYQQALGQGPQFIFQYYREEENGRGNFPPRFSGLQFPNYSSELNVNALELDDSALYLCASSYDPEETQYFGPGTRLLVL.

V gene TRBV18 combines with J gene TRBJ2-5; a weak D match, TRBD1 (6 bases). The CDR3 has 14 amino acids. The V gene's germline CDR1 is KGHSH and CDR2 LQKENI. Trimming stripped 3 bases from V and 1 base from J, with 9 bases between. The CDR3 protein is CASSPGQSQETQYF. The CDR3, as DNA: TGTGCCAGCTCACCCGGACAGTCCCAAGAGACCCAGTACTTC.

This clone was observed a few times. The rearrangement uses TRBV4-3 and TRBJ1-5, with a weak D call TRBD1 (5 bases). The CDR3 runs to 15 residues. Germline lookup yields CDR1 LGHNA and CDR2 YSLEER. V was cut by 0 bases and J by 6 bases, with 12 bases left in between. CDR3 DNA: TGCGCCAGCAGCCAAGATGTGACAGCCGGTCAGCCCCAGCATTTT. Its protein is CASSQDVTAGQPQHF.

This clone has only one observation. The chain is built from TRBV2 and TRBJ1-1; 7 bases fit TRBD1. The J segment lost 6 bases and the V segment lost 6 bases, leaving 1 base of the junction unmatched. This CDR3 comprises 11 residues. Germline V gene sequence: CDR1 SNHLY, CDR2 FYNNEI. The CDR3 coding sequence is TGTGCCAGCAGGACAGGGTCTGAAGCTTTCTTT. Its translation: CASRTGSEAFF.

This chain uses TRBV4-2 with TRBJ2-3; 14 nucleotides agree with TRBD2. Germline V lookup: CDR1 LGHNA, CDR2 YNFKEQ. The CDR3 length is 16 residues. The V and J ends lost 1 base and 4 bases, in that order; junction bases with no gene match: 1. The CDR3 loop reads CASSQAGLAGADTQYF. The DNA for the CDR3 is TGTGCCAGCAGCCAAGCGGGACTAGCGGGGGCAGATACGCAGTATTTT.

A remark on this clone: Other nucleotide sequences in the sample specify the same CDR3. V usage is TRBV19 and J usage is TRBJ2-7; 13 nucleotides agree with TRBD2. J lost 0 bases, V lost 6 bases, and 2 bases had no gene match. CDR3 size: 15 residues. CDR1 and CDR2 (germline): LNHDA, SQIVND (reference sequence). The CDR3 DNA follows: TGTGCCAGTAGCCGGACTAGCGGGAGCTCCTACGAGCAGTACTTC. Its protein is CASSRTSGSSYEQYF.

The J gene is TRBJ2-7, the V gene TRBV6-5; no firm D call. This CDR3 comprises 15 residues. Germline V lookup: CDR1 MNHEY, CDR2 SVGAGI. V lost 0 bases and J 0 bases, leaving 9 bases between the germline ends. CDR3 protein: CASSYSHGSSYEQYF. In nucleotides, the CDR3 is TGTGCCAGCAGTTACTCTCACGGATCCTCCTACGAGCAGTACTTC.

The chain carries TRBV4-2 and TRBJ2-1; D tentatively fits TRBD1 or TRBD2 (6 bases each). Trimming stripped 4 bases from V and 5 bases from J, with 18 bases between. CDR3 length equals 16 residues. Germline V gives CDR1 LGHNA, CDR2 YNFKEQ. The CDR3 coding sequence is TGTGCCAGCAGCCTTTTAGGGGGGAGTCAGGACAATGAGCAGTTCTTC. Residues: CASSLLGGSQDNEQFF.

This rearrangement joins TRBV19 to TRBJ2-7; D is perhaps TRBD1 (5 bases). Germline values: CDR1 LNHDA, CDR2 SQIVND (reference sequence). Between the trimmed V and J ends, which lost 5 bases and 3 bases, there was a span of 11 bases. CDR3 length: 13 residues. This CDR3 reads CASSPGQLYEQYF. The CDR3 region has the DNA TGTGCCAGTAGTCCCGGACAACTCTACGAGCAGTACTTC. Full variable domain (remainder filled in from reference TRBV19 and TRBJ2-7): DGGITQSPKYLFRKEGQNVTLSCEQNLNHDAMYWYRQDPGQGLRLIYYSQIVNDFQKGDIAEGYSVSREKKESFPLTVTSAQKNPTAFYLCASSPGQLYEQYFGPGTRLTVT.

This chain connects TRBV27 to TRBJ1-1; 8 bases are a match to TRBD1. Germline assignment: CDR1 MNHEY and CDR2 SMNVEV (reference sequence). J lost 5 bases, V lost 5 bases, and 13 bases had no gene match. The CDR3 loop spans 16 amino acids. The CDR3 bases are TGTGCCAGCAGTATCAACGCAGGGGGCATGGGTACTGAAGCTTTCTTT. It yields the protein CASSINAGGMGTEAFF.

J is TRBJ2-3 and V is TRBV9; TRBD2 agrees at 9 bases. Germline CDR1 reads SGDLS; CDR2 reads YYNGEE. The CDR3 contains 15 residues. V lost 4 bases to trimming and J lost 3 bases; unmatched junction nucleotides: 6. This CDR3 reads CASSMLAGITDTQYF. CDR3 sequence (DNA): TGTGCCAGCAGCATGCTAGCGGGGATTACAGATACGCAGTATTTT. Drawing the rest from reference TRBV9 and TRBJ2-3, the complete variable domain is DSGVTQTPKHLITATGQRVTLRCSPRSGDLSVYWYQQSLDQGLQFLIQYYNGEERAKGNILERFSAQQFPDLHSELNLSSLELGDSALYFCASSMLAGITDTQYFGPGTRLTVL.

CDR3 loop: CAWSVPRSFEAFF. DNA for the CDR3: TGTGCCTGGAGTGTACCAAGGTCCTTTGAAGCTTTCTTT. The chain employs TRBV30 and TRBJ1-1; no clear D. CDR3 size: 13 residues. V was pared by 0 bases and J by 7 bases, with 12 bases between. The germline V gene encodes CDR1 GTSNPN and CDR2 SVGIG (reference sequence).

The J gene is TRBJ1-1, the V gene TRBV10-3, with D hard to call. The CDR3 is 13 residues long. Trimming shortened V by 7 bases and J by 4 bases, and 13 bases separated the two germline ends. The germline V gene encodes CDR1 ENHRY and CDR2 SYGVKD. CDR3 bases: TGTGCCATCACCCAGAGGGAGAGCACTGAAGCTTTCTTT. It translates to CAITQRESTEAFF.

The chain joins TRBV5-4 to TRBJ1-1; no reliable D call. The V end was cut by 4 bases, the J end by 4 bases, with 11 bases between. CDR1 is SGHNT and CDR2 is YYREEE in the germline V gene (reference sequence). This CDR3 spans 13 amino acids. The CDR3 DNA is TGTGCCAGCAGCGGCTGGGAGGGCACTGAAGCTTTCTTT. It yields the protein CASSGWEGTEAFF.

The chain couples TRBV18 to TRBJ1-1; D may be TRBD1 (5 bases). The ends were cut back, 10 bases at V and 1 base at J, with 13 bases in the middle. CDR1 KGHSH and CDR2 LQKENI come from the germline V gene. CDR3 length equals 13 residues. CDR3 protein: CANALGENTEAFF. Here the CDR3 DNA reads TGTGCCAACGCGCTAGGGGAGAACACTGAAGCTTTCTTT.

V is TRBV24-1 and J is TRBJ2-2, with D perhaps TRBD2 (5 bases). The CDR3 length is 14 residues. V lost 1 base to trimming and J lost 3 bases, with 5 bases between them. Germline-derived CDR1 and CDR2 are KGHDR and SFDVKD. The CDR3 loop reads CATSDLLDTGELFF. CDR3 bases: TGTGCCACCAGTGATTTACTAGACACCGGGGAGCTGTTTTTT.

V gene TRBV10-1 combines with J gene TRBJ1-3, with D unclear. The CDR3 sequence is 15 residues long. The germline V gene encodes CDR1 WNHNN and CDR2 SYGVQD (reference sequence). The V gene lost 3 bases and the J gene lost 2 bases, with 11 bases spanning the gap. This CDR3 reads CASSDSPGAGNTIYF. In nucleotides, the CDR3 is TGCGCCAGCAGTGATTCCCCAGGAGCTGGAAACACCATATATTTT.

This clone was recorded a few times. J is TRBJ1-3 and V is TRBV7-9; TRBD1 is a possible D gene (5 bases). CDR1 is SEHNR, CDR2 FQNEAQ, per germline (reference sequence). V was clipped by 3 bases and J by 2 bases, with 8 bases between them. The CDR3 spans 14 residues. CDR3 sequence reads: CASSFGTPGNTIYF. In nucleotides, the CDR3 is TGTGCCAGCAGCTTCGGGACGCCTGGAAACACCATATATTTT.

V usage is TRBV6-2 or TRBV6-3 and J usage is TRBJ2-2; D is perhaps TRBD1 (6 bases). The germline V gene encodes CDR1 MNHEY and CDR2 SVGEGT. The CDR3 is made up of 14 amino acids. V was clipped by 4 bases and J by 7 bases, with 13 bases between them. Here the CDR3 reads CASSWSGAGGELFF. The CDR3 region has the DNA TGTGCCAGCAGTTGGTCAGGGGCCGGCGGGGAGCTGTTTTTT.

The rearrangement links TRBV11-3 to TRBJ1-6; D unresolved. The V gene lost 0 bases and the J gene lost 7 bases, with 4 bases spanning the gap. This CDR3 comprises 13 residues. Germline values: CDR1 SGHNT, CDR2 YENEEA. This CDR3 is CASSLDRNSPLHF. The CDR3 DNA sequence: TGTGCCAGCAGCTTAGATCGGAATTCACCCCTCCACTTT.

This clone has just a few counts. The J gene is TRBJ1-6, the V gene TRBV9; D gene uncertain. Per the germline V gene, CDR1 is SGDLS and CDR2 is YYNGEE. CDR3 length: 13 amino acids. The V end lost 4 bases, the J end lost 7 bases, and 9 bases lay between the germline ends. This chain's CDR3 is CASSIGYNSPLHF. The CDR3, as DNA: TGTGCCAGCAGCATCGGATACAATTCACCCCTCCACTTT.

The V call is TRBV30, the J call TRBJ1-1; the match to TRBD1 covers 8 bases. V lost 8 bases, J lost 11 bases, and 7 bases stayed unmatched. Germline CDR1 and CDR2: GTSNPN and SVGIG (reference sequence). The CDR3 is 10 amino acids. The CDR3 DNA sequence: TGTGCCGGAATACAGGGGGGGGCTTTCTTT. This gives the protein CAGIQGGAFF.

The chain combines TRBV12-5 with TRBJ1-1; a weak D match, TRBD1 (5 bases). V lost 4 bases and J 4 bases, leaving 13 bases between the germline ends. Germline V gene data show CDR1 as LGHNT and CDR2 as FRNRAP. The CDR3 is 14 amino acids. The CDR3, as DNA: TGTGCTAGTGGTTCCTCGGGCGGGGGCACTGAAGCTTTCTTT. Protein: CASGSSGGGTEAFF.